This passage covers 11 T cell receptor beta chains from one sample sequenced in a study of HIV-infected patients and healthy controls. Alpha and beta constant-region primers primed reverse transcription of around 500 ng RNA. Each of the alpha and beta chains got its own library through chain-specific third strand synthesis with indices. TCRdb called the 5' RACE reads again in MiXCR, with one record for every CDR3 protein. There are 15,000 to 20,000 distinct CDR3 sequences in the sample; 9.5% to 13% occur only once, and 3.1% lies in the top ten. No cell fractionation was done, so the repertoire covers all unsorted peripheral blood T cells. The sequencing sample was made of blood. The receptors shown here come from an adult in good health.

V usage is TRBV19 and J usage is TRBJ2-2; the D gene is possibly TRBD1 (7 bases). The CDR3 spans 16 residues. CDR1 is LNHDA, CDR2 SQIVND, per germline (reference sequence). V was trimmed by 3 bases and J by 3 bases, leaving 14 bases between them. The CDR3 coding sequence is TGTGCCAGTAGTATCGTCAGGGGGGTCGACACCGGGGAGCTGTTTTTT. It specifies CASSIVRGVDTGELFF.

The CDR3 bases are TGTGCCAGCAGCGCCGAGGACCGAAATAATGAAAAACTGTTTTTT. As protein: CASSAEDRNNEKLFF. The J gene is TRBJ1-4, the V gene TRBV9; no definite D call. The germline V gene encodes CDR1 SGDLS and CDR2 YYNGEE. V was trimmed by 3 bases and J by 4 bases, leaving 13 bases between them. This CDR3 contains 15 residues.

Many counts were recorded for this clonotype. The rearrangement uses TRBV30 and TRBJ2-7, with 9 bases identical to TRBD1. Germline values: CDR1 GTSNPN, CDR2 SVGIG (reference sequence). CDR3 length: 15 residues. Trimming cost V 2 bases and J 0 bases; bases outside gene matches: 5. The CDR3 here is CAWSPRDRASYEQYF. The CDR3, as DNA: TGTGCCTGGAGTCCCCGGGACAGGGCCTCCTACGAGCAGTACTTC.

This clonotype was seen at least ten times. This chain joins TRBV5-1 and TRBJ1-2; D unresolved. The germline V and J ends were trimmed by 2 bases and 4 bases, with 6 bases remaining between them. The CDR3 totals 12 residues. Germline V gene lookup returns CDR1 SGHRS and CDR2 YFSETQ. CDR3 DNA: TGCGCCAGCAGCTTTGACATCTATGGCTACACCTTC. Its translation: CASSFDIYGYTF.

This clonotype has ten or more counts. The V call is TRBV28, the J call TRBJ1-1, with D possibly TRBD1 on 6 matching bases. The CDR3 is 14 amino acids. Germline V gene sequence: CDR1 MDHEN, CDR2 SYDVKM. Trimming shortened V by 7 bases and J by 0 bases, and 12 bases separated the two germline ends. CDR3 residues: CASTRGGMNTEAFF. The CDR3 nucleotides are TGTGCCAGCACAAGGGGGGGGATGAACACTGAAGCTTTCTTT.

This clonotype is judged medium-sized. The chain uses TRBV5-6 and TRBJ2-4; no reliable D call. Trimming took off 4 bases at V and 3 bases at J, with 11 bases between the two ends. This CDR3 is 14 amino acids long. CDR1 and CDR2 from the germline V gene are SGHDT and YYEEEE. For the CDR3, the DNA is TGTGCCAGCAGCCGCTGGACGGTCAAAAACATTCAGTACTTC. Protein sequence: CASSRWTVKNIQYF.

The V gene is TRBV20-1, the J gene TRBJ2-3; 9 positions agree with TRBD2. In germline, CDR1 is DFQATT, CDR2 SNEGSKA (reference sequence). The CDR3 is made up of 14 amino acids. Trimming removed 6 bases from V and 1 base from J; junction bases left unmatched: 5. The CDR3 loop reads CSAPKREGTDTQYF. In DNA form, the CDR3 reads TGCAGTGCCCCTAAGCGGGAGGGCACAGATACGCAGTATTTT.

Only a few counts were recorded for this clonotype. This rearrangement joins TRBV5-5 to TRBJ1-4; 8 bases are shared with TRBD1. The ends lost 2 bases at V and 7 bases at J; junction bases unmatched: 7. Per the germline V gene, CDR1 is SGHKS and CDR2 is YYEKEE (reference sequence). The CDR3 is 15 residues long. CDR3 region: CASSFGQGGFEKLFF. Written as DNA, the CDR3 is TGTGCCAGCAGCTTCGGACAGGGAGGTTTTGAAAAACTGTTTTTT. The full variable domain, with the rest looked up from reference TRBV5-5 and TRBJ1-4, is DAGVTQSPTHLIKTRGQQVTLRCSPISGHKSVSWYQQVLGQGPQFIFQYYEKEERGRGNFPDRFSARQFPNYSSELNVNALLLGDSALYLCASSFGQGGFEKLFFGSGTQLSVL.

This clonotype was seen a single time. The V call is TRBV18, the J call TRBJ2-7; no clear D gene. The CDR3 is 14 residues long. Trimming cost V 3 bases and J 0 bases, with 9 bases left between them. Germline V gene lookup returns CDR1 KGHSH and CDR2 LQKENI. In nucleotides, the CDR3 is TGTGCCAGCTCACCCGAGCCCGGCTCCTACGAGCAGTACTTC. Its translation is CASSPEPGSYEQYF.

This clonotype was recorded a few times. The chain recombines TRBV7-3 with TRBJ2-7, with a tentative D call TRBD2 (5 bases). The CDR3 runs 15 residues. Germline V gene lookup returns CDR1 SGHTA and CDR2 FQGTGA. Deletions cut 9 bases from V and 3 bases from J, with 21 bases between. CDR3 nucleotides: TGTGCCAGAACGCGCGACGGGGAAACTAACTACGAGCAGTACTTC. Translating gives CARTRDGETNYEQYF.

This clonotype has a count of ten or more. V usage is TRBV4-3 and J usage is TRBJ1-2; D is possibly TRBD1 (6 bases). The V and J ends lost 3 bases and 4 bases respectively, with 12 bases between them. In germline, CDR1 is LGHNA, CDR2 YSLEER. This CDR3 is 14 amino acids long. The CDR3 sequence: CASSQGAGSYGYTF. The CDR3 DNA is TGCGCCAGCAGCCAGGGGGCAGGGTCCTATGGCTACACCTTC.